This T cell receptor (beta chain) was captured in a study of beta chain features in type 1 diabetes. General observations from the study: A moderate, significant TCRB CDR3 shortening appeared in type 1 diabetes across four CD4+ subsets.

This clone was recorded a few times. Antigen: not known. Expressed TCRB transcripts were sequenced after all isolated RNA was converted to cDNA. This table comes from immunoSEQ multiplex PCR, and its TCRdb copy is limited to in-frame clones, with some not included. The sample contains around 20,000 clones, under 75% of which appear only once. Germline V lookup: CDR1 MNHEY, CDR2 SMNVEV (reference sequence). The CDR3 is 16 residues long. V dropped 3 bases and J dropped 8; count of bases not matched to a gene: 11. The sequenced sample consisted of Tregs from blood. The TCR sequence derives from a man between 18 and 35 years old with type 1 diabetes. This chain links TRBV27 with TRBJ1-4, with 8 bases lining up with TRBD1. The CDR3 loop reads CASSFRVGSGGEKLFF. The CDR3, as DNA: TGTGCCAGCAGTTTCCGAGTAGGGTCAGGGGGCGAAAAACTGTTTTTT. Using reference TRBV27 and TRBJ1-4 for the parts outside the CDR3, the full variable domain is EAQVTQNPRYLITVTGKKLTVTCSQNMNHEYMSWYRQDPGLGLRQIYYSMNVEVTDKGDVPEGYKVSRKEKRNFPLILESPSPNQTSLYFCASSFRVGSGGEKLFFGSGTQLSVL.